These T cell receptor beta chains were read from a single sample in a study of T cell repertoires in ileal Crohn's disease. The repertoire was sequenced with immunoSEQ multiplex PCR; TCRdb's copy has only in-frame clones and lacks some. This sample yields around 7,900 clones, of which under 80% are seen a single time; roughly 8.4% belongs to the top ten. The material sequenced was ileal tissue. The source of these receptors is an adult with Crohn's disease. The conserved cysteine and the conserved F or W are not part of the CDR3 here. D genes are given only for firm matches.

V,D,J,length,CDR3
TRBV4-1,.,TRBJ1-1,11,ASSQEEAARAF
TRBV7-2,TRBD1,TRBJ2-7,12,ASSPGQTYYEQY
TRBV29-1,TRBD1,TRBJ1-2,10,RMPVTGCGYT
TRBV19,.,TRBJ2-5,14,ASSPSRTSRVETQY
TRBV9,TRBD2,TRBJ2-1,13,ASSTTSTSYNEQF
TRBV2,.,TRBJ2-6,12,ASSVQYGANVLT
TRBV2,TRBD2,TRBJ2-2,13,ASSRGGSNTGELF
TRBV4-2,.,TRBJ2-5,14,ASSQDSGSSSETQY
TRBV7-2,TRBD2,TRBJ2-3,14,ASSLLAGGGTDTQY
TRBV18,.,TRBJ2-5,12,ASSPQGIQETQY
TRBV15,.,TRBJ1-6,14,ATSTTPGDGNSPLH
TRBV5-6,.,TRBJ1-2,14,ASRLIQGPQPYGYT
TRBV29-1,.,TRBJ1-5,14,SVVVTGGYSNQPQH
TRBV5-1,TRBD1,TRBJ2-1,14,ASSSDRGRGTNEQF
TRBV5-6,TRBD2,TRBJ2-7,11,ASTRLADYEQY
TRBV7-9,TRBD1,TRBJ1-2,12,ASRPGQGAYGYT
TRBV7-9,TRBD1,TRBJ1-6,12,ASSLGTGAFPLH
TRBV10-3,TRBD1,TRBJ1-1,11,AISRTGWTEAF
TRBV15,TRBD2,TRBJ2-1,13,ATSKRGRADNEQF
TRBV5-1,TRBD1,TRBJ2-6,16,ASSVPGTASSGANVLT
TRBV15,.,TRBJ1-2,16,ATSVNPPWRVGGYGYT
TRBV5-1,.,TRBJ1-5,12,ASSPQGSNQPQH
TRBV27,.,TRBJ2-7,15,ASSTTHPRQASYEQY
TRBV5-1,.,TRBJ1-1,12,ASSFGRADTEAF
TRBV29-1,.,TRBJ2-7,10,SVVQATYEQY
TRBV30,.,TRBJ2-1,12,AWSVQWWQDEQF
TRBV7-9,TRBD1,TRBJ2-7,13,ASSRPGQASYEQY
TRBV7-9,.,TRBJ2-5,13,ASSFQGTFQETQY
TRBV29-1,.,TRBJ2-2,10,SVGPGIGELF
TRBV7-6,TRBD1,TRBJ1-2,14,ASSLGTGASPYGYT
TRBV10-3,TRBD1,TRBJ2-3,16,AISGGQGPRGSTDTQY
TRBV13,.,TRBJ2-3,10,ASTKGGDTQY
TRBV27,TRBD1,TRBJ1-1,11,ASSLRQGIKAF
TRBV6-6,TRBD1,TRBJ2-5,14,ASSSRPDRGQETQY
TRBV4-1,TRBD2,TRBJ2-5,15,ASSQDRASGEQETQY
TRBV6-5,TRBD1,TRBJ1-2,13,ASSYLWTGDYGYT
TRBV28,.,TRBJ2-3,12,ASSLQGGADTQY
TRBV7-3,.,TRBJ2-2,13,ASSLKGRDRGELF
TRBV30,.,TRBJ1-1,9,AWSPIPQRV
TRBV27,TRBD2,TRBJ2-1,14,ASSLGTSGSYNEQF
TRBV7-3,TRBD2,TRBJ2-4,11,ASSLRGGNIQY
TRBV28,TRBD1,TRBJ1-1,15,ASSLGTGHPMNTEAF
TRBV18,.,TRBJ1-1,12,ASSLLHRETEAF
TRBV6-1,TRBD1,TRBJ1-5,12,ASSPGQLNQPQH
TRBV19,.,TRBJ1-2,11,ASSARSNYGYT
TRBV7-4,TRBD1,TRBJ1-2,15,ASSAGDRERANYGYT
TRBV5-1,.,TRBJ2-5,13,ASSLGVRVQETQY
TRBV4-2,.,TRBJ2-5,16,ASSQDWDSPGDRETQY
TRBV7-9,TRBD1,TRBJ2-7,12,ASTVGTGGYEQY